The clone carrying this T cell receptor (beta chain) was counted between two and nine times. Its antigen is undetermined. 13 Jbeta primers and 60 Vbeta primers were used for the PCR. This table comes from immunoSEQ multiplex PCR, and its TCRdb copy is limited to in-frame clones, with some not included. The data hold 170,000 or so clones, with approximately 80% observed a single time. Trimming removed 1 base from V and 0 bases from J, with 9 bases in between. Germline V lookup: CDR1 MGHRA, CDR2 YSYEKL. There are 15 residues in the CDR3. The data stem from a study of cytomegalovirus exposure and HLA in healthy donors. Findings and limits, study-wide: Within an earlier analysis, most TCR beta V segments proved productive either about 87% or about 30% of the time. Differences between HLA loci emerged in a later analysis of TCR association rates, with DRB1 most and HLA-C fewest.

This receptor was obtained from a man aged 18 to 29 in good health and CMV-seronegative. This rearrangement joins TRBV4-1 to TRBJ1-1; D is perhaps TRBD1 (5 bases). The specimen was PBMCs. The CDR3 bases are TGCGCCAGCAGCCAAGCTGACAGTTTGAACACTGAAGCTTTCTTT. It yields the protein CASSQADSLNTEAFF.